The next 28 T cell receptor beta chains were all read from a single sample in a study of blood T cell repertoires in COVID-19. Assay used: immunoSEQ multiplex PCR; TCRdb lists only in-frame clones, some missing. Seen here are roughly 89,000 clones, 80% observed once, and the top ten hold about a tenth. The specimen was peripheral blood. The receptor set was obtained from a woman aged 70 to 79 with acute or convalescent COVID-19.

The sample holds a few counts of this clone. The chain has TRBV19 and TRBJ1-1, with 8 bases matching TRBD1. CDR1 and CDR2 from the germline V gene are LNHDA and SQIVND (reference sequence). J gave up 5 bases and V 2 bases, and 7 bases lay outside the gene matches. This CDR3 comprises 15 residues. CDR3 DNA: TGTGCCAGTAGTATATCTGGACAGGGTAGAACTGAAGCTTTCTTT. This translates into CASSISGQGRTEAFF.

The V call is TRBV24-1, the J call TRBJ2-3; 11 nucleotides line up with TRBD2. The germline V gene encodes CDR1 KGHDR and CDR2 SFDVKD. The CDR3 has 15 residues. Trimming cost V 5 bases and J 6 bases; bases outside gene matches: 6. In DNA, the CDR3 is TGTGCCACCAGTGTCACTAGCGGGGGTCATGATACGCAGTATTTT. It yields the protein CATSVTSGGHDTQYF.

The chain carries TRBV18 and TRBJ2-6; 8 bases map to TRBD1. Germline V gene data show CDR1 as KGHSH and CDR2 as LQKENI. Germline trimming cut 1 base from V and 0 bases from J; bases unmatched to any gene: 2. The CDR3 totals 17 residues. CDR3 in amino acids: CASSPRQGISGANVLTF. Written as DNA, the CDR3 is TGTGCCAGCTCACCACGACAGGGGATCTCTGGGGCCAACGTCCTGACTTTC.

The chain joins TRBV28 to TRBJ2-6, with D unclear. V lost 8 bases and J 1 base, leaving 3 bases between the germline ends. The CDR3 runs 12 residues. CDR1 and CDR2 from the germline V gene are MDHEN and SYDVKM. For the CDR3, the DNA is TGTGCCAGCGAGTCTGGGGCCAACGTCCTGACTTTC. Encoded protein: CASESGANVLTF. Combining the CDR3 with reference TRBV28 and TRBJ2-6 gives the whole variable domain DVKVTQSSRYLVKRTGEKVFLECVQDMDHENMFWYRQDPGLGLRLIYFSYDVKMKEKGDIPEGYSVSREKKERFSLILESASTNQTSMYLCASESGANVLTFGAGSRLTVL.

The chain uses TRBV19 and TRBJ2-2; 7 bases are shared with TRBD1. The length of the CDR3 is 15 residues. V lost 3 bases, J lost 2 bases, and 3 bases stayed unmatched. Germline CDR1 and CDR2: LNHDA and SQIVND (reference sequence). The CDR3 region has the DNA TGTGCCAGTAGTATCGGGACAGTAAACACCGGGGAGCTGTTTTTT. It translates to CASSIGTVNTGELFF.

CDR3 DNA: TGTGCCAGCAGCCCCTCCCCGGGGGGCGGCTACACCTTC. It encodes CASSPSPGGGYTF. The chain carries TRBV9 and TRBJ1-2, with a tentative D call TRBD1 (6 bases). Germline CDR1 SGDLS, CDR2 YYNGEE. V was shortened by 4 bases and J by 8 bases, with 15 bases between the two germline ends. The CDR3 is 13 amino acids.

The chain employs TRBV4-2 and TRBJ1-5, with unresolved D. V was shortened by 1 base and J by 2 bases, with 12 bases between the two germline ends. Germline CDR1 is LGHNA and CDR2 is YNFKEQ. The CDR3 spans 16 residues. The CDR3 protein is CASSQVTPVGNQPQHF. The CDR3 DNA reads TGTGCCAGCAGCCAAGTAACCCCGGTGGGCAATCAGCCCCAGCATTTT.

Comment on this clone: One junction end does not reproduce the germline sequence, and a read error may be involved. The DNA for the CDR3 is TGCGCCAGCAGCCAAGATGGAGCGGGGAACTACGGGCAGTACTTC. Translated: CASSQDGAGNYGQYF. The chain links TRBV4-1 to TRBJ2-7, with TRBD2 matching 7 bases. The CDR3 consists of 15 residues. Looked up from germline, CDR1 is MGHRA and CDR2 is YSYEKL.

The chain has TRBV19 and TRBJ1-1, with 9 bases fitting TRBD1. The CDR3 has 14 residues. The germline V gene encodes CDR1 LNHDA and CDR2 SQIVND (reference sequence). V lost 7 bases, J lost 1 base, and 4 bases stayed unmatched. The CDR3 DNA reads as TGTGCCAGTACGACAGGGGGGAAGAACACTGAAGCTTTCTTT. Its protein is CASTTGGKNTEAFF.

The rearrangement uses TRBV7-2 and TRBJ1-1; D gene unclear. Between the trimmed V and J ends, which lost 0 bases and 4 bases, there was a span of 12 bases. The CDR3 has 15 amino acids. The germline V gene encodes CDR1 SGHTA and CDR2 FQGNSA. Here the CDR3 reads CASSLAGLGGTEAFF. As DNA, the CDR3 is TGTGCCAGCAGCTTAGCGGGTTTAGGCGGCACTGAAGCTTTCTTT.

The rearrangement uses TRBV5-1 and TRBJ2-3, with 10 positions matching TRBD2. The V segment lost 2 bases and the J segment 2 bases; nucleotides outside the gene matches: 5. The CDR3 runs 16 residues. CDR1 SGHRS and CDR2 YFSETQ come from the germline V gene. This CDR3 reads CASSFPSGGLTDTQYF. The CDR3 region has the DNA TGCGCCAGCAGCTTCCCTAGCGGGGGCCTCACAGATACGCAGTATTTT.

The chain is built from TRBV7-2 and TRBJ2-1; no clear D gene. Germline-derived CDR1 and CDR2 are SGHTA and FQGNSA. V was pared by 2 bases and J by 1 base, with 6 bases between. The CDR3 covers 14 residues. CDR3 residues: CASSLTESYNEQFF. In DNA, the CDR3 is TGTGCCAGCAGCTTAACTGAATCCTACAATGAGCAGTTCTTC. Together with reference TRBV7-2 and TRBJ2-1, the CDR3 gives the full variable domain: GAGVSQSPSNKVTEKGKDVELRCDPISGHTALYWYRQSLGQGLEFLIYFQGNSAPDKSGLPSDRFSAERTGGSVSTLTIQRTQQEDSAVYLCASSLTESYNEQFFGPGTRLTVL.

The chain employs TRBV6-2 or TRBV6-3 and TRBJ2-7; D is uncertain. The CDR3 consists of 12 residues. Trimming removed 2 bases from V and 1 base from J, with 3 bases in between. CDR1 is MNHEY and CDR2 is SVGEGT in the germline V gene. In DNA, the CDR3 is TGTGCCAGCAGTTACGTATCCTACGAGCAGTACTTC. Its protein product is CASSYVSYEQYF.

In its sample, this clone was seen a few times. The same CDR3 arises from other DNA sequences in this sample as well. The chain combines TRBV7-9 with TRBJ1-5, with TRBD1 identical over 10 bases. This CDR3 spans 17 amino acids. V trimming: 6 bases; J trimming: 2 bases; junction bases outside the gene matches: 10. Germline CDR1 SEHNR, CDR2 FQNEAQ (reference sequence). Here the CDR3 DNA reads TGTGCCAGCAGTCGAGGACAGGGGGTTGGGGGCAATCAGCCCCAGCATTTT. Residues: CASSRGQGVGGNQPQHF.

This clone has just a few counts. The genes are TRBV7-9 and TRBJ1-5; tentative D call: TRBD1 (5 bases). There are 14 residues in the CDR3. Between the trimmed V and J ends, which lost 1 base and 3 bases, there was a span of 7 bases. CDR1 and CDR2 from the germline V gene are SEHNR and FQNEAQ (reference sequence). CDR3 loop: CASSLVGDNQPQHF. The CDR3 coding sequence is TGTGCCAGCAGCTTAGTAGGGGACAATCAGCCCCAGCATTTT. Combining the CDR3 with reference TRBV7-9 and TRBJ1-5 gives the whole variable domain DTGVSQNPRHKITKRGQNVTFRCDPISEHNRLYWYRQTLGQGPEFLTYFQNEAQLEKSRLLSDRFSAERPKGSFSTLEIQRTEQGDSAMYLCASSLVGDNQPQHFGDGTRLSIL.

The rearrangement joins TRBV4-1 to TRBJ2-7; no clear D. In germline, CDR1 is MGHRA, CDR2 YSYEKL. The V and J ends lost 0 bases and 0 bases respectively, with 9 bases between them. This CDR3 has 15 amino acids. CDR3 sequence (DNA): TGCGCCAGCAGCCAAGACCTCTCCTTCTCCTACGAGCAGTACTTC. Translated, it gives CASSQDLSFSYEQYF.

This clone was recorded at least ten times. The chain joins TRBV5-4 to TRBJ1-2, with D possibly being TRBD1 (6 bases). V was cut by 4 bases and J by 4 bases, with 14 bases left in between. CDR3 length: 14 residues. Germline CDR1 SGHNT, CDR2 YYREEE (reference sequence). CDR3 residues: CASSEGQNTYGYTF. The CDR3 coding sequence is TGTGCCAGCAGCGAAGGACAGAACACCTATGGCTACACCTTC.

The gene calls are TRBV29-1 and TRBJ1-4; 8 bases agree with TRBD1. The CDR3 is made up of 11 amino acids. V lost 6 bases, J lost 6 bases, and 0 bases stayed unmatched. Germline assignment: CDR1 SQVTM and CDR2 ANQGSEA. CDR3 DNA sequence: TGCAGCGTGACAGGGGATGAAAAACTGTTTTTT. Translating it yields CSVTGDEKLFF. Supplemented by reference TRBV29-1 and TRBJ1-4, the full variable domain reads SAVISQKPSRDICQRGTSLTIQCQVDSQVTMMFWYRQQPGQSLTLIATANQGSEATYESGFVIDKFPISRPNLTFSTLTVSNMSPEDSSIYLCSVTGDEKLFFGSGTQLSVL.

The chain links TRBV5-1 to TRBJ2-5; 7 bases match TRBD2. Trimming removed 0 bases from V and 5 bases from J; junction bases left unmatched: 4. The CDR3 has 14 residues. The germline gives CDR1 SGHRS, CDR2 YFSETQ. The CDR3 bases are TGCGCCAGCAGCTTGGGACTAGCTCTGGAGACCCAGTACTTC. The encoded protein is CASSLGLALETQYF.

A remark on this clone: The sample contains more than one DNA sequence encoding this CDR3. The chain is built from TRBV27 and TRBJ2-7, with D possibly matching TRBD2 (5 bases). V lost 3 bases and J 7 bases, leaving 19 bases between the germline ends. Germline-derived CDR1 and CDR2 are MNHEY and SMNVEV (reference sequence). This CDR3 region has 15 residues. CDR3: CASSFLSVGRDEQYF. The DNA for the CDR3 is TGTGCCAGCAGTTTTCTTAGCGTTGGTCGGGATGAGCAGTACTTC.

This chain joins TRBV28 and TRBJ1-1, with D hard to call. The germline gives CDR1 MDHEN, CDR2 SYDVKM. The CDR3 totals 16 residues. Trimming pared 4 bases from V and 1 base from J, leaving 16 bases between. The CDR3 nucleotides read TGTGCCAGCAGTTCCCTCCTGGGAGGAGAGAACACTGAAGCTTTCTTT. This translates into CASSSLLGGENTEAFF. The whole variable domain, filled in from reference TRBV28 and TRBJ1-1, reads DVKVTQSSRYLVKRTGEKVFLECVQDMDHENMFWYRQDPGLGLRLIYFSYDVKMKEKGDIPEGYSVSREKKERFSLILESASTNQTSMYLCASSSLLGGENTEAFFGQGTRLTVV.

V and J are TRBV28 and TRBJ1-4, with D possibly being TRBD1 (6 bases). The length of the CDR3 is 14 residues. V lost 0 bases to trimming and J lost 4 bases, with 6 bases between them. In germline, CDR1 is MDHEN, CDR2 SYDVKM. CDR3 nucleotides: TGTGCCAGCAGTTTATGGGACAGTAATGAAAAACTGTTTTTT. It is translated as CASSLWDSNEKLFF.

The rearrangement joins TRBV6-1 to TRBJ1-2; D ambiguous. The germline V gene has CDR1 MNHNS and CDR2 SASEGT. V was pared by 1 base and J by 0 bases, with 9 bases between. This CDR3 contains 15 residues. CDR3 sequence (DNA): TGTGCCAGCAGTGAAGTTACACCCGCTAACTATGGCTACACCTTC. The encoded protein is CASSEVTPANYGYTF.

The chain has TRBV21-1 and TRBJ2-1; the table names TRBD1, a call not compared with the DNA. TRBV21-1 is designated a pseudogene. The CDR3 contains 16 residues. In DNA, the CDR3 is TGTGCCAGCAGCAAAGACTGTCAGGACTCCTACAATGAGCAGTTCTTC. Translating it yields CASSKDCQDSYNEQFF.

The gene calls are TRBV19 and TRBJ1-4; TRBD1 agrees at 8 bases. The CDR3 has 14 amino acids. Germline V gives CDR1 LNHDA, CDR2 SQIVND (reference sequence). Trimming removed 6 bases from V and 6 bases from J; junction bases left unmatched: 6. CDR3 DNA sequence: TGTGCCAGTAGAGAGACAGGGGCGCATGAAAAACTGTTTTTT. Translated, it gives CASRETGAHEKLFF.

The V call is TRBV7-2, the J call TRBJ1-1; tentatively, D is TRBD1 (6 bases). Trimming left V 3 bases short and J 8 bases short, with 19 bases between. Per germline, CDR1 SGHTA and CDR2 FQGNSA. CDR3 size: 15 residues. CDR3 region: CASSLGTYDLEEAFF. CDR3 nucleotides: TGTGCCAGCAGCTTGGGGACATACGATCTTGAAGAAGCTTTCTTT.

The chain joins TRBV29-1 to TRBJ1-3, with 10 bases identical to TRBD1. This CDR3 comprises 15 residues. Germline V gene data show CDR1 as SQVTM and CDR2 as ANQGSEA. After removal of 4 bases from V and 0 bases from J, the junction contained 3 bases not matched to a gene. CDR3 in DNA: TGCAGCGTTGCGGGACAGGGGAACTCTGGAAACACCATATATTTT. It specifies CSVAGQGNSGNTIYF.

This chain joins TRBV12-3 or TRBV12-4 and TRBJ2-3; 11 positions match TRBD1. This CDR3 contains 13 residues. After removal of 5 bases from V and 8 bases from J, the junction contained 3 bases not matched to a gene. The CDR3 loop is CASSGQGAGTQYF. CDR3 sequence (DNA): TGTGCCAGCAGTGGACAGGGGGCTGGTACGCAGTATTTT.